Listed below are T cell receptor beta chains from one sample, sequenced in a study of blood T cell repertoires in COVID-19. Profiling relied on immunoSEQ multiplex PCR, and the TCRdb table lists in-frame clones only, not all of them. The data contain about 270,000 clones, 80% to 90% of them singletons. Sample: PBMCs or T cells enriched from blood (not recorded which). Receptors were obtained from a woman younger than 35 who had recovered from COVID-19. Each CDR3 is given with its conserved first and last residue. The order of the fields is D gene, J gene, CDR3 length, V gene, clone size, CDR3 DNA, CDR3 protein. D genes are given only for firm matches. Size is stated for part of the rows, as once, few or many counts, or as a class when the clone is expanded.

d_gene: .
j_gene: TRBJ2-7
len: 13
v_gene: TRBV7-9
abundance: .
CDR3nt: TGTGCCAGCAGCTGGGGGGATACCTACGAGCAGTACTTC
CDR3aa: CASSWGDTYEQYF

d_gene: .
j_gene: TRBJ1-2
len: 14
v_gene: TRBV5-1
abundance: .
CDR3nt: TGCGCCAGCAGCTCCGAAGACAGGCGATCTGGCTACACCTTC
CDR3aa: CASSSEDRRSGYTF

d_gene: .
j_gene: TRBJ2-3
len: 19
v_gene: TRBV7-8
abundance: once
CDR3nt: TGTGCCAGCAGCCCCGCCCCAAGGGACAACCGTCGAGGTACAGATACGCAGTATTTT
CDR3aa: CASSPAPRDNRRGTDTQYF

d_gene: .
j_gene: TRBJ2-2
len: 19
v_gene: TRBV10-2
abundance: .
CDR3nt: TGCGCCAGCAGTGAGAGAGGGACCTGGCCCGGGGGGCCCACCGGGGAGCTGTTTTTT
CDR3aa: CASSERGTWPGGPTGELFF

d_gene: TRBD2
j_gene: TRBJ2-3
len: 16
v_gene: TRBV11-3
abundance: .
CDR3nt: TGTGCCAGCAGCTTTCATAGCGGGGGGGCCAGAGATACGCAGTATTTT
CDR3aa: CASSFHSGGARDTQYF

d_gene: TRBD2
j_gene: TRBJ2-1
len: 15
v_gene: TRBV19
abundance: .
CDR3nt: TGTGCCAGTATCCCAACGGGGGGGGCTATAAATGAGCAGTTCTTC
CDR3aa: CASIPTGGAINEQFF

d_gene: .
j_gene: TRBJ1-5
len: 18
v_gene: TRBV10-3
abundance: once
CDR3nt: TGTGCCATCAGTGCCTTTCAGAGGAGGGGAGCGGGGAATCAGCCCCAGCATTTT
CDR3aa: CAISAFQRRGAGNQPQHF

d_gene: TRBD2
j_gene: TRBJ2-7
len: 14
v_gene: TRBV10-1
abundance: .
CDR3nt: TGCGCCAGCAGTGACGGGGGGGGATACTACGAGCAGTACTTC
CDR3aa: CASSDGGGYYEQYF

d_gene: TRBD1
j_gene: TRBJ2-7
len: 14
v_gene: TRBV6-6
abundance: .
CDR3nt: TGTGCCAGCAGACCGGGACAGGGGGCTCGCGAGCAGTACTTC
CDR3aa: CASRPGQGAREQYF

d_gene: TRBD1
j_gene: TRBJ1-3
len: 15
v_gene: TRBV5-8
abundance: .
CDR3nt: TGTGCCAGCAGCTCGGAGACAGGGTCTGGAAACACCATATATTTT
CDR3aa: CASSSETGSGNTIYF

d_gene: TRBD1
j_gene: TRBJ2-3
len: 13
v_gene: TRBV2
abundance: once
CDR3nt: TGTGCCAGCAGTCCAGGGGGCAGTAATACGCAGTATTTT
CDR3aa: CASSPGGSNTQYF

d_gene: TRBD2
j_gene: TRBJ2-3
len: 18
v_gene: TRBV20-1
abundance: .
CDR3nt: TGCAGTGCTAGTCTTCCAGCGGGGGGCCTCGGGGGAACAGATACGCAGTATTTT
CDR3aa: CSASLPAGGLGGTDTQYF

d_gene: .
j_gene: TRBJ1-1
len: 15
v_gene: TRBV5-1
abundance: .
CDR3nt: TGCGCCAGCAGCCCTGCCCCCGAGAAGAACACTGAAGCTTTCTTT
CDR3aa: CASSPAPEKNTEAFF

d_gene: TRBD2
j_gene: TRBJ2-5
len: 18
v_gene: TRBV5-8
abundance: .
CDR3nt: TGTGCCAGCAGCCAACAGACTAGCGGGGGGCAAGGAATAACGCCCCAGTACTTC
CDR3aa: CASSQQTSGGQGITPQYF

d_gene: .
j_gene: TRBJ2-7
len: 14
v_gene: TRBV3-1/TRBV3-2
abundance: .
CDR3nt: TGTGCCAGCAGTCGAGGGACATCGTCCTACGAGCAGTACTTC
CDR3aa: CASSRGTSSYEQYF

d_gene: .
j_gene: TRBJ1-6
len: 13
v_gene: TRBV2
abundance: .
CDR3nt: TGTGCCAGCAAAGGAGATTATAATTCACCCCTCCACTTT
CDR3aa: CASKGDYNSPLHF

d_gene: .
j_gene: TRBJ2-7
len: 16
v_gene: TRBV27
abundance: once
CDR3nt: TGTGCCAGCAGTTCCTCGGACAGCCGAGAATTCTACGAGCAGTACTTC
CDR3aa: CASSSSDSREFYEQYF

d_gene: .
j_gene: TRBJ2-6
len: 14
v_gene: TRBV10-2
abundance: .
CDR3nt: TGCGCCAGCGGAGGAGGGGCTGGGGCCAACGTCCTGACTTTC
CDR3aa: CASGGGAGANVLTF

d_gene: TRBD1
j_gene: TRBJ1-1
len: 15
v_gene: TRBV19
abundance: .
CDR3nt: TGTGCCAGTAGTAGGCGGACAGGGGGATACACTGAAGCTTTCTTT
CDR3aa: CASSRRTGGYTEAFF

d_gene: .
j_gene: TRBJ1-2
len: 14
v_gene: TRBV19
abundance: .
CDR3nt: TGTGCCAGTACCTACAGGAGAAATAACTATGGCTACACCTTC
CDR3aa: CASTYRRNNYGYTF

d_gene: TRBD2
j_gene: TRBJ2-2
len: 15
v_gene: TRBV20-1
abundance: .
CDR3nt: TGCAGTGCTAGTCAGCGGGGGGGCTGGACCGGGGAGCTGTTTTTT
CDR3aa: CSASQRGGWTGELFF

d_gene: TRBD1
j_gene: TRBJ2-5
len: 15
v_gene: TRBV5-1
abundance: .
CDR3nt: TGCGCCAGCAGTTACCTGACAGGGGACCAAGAGACCCAGTACTTC
CDR3aa: CASSYLTGDQETQYF

d_gene: .
j_gene: TRBJ1-1
len: 14
v_gene: TRBV6-5
abundance: .
CDR3nt: TGTGCCAGCGTTACTGGACAGTTGAACACTGAAGCTTTCTTT
CDR3aa: CASVTGQLNTEAFF

d_gene: .
j_gene: TRBJ2-7
len: 13
v_gene: TRBV14
abundance: .
CDR3nt: TGTGCCAGCAGCCAAGATCTAACTACCGAGCAGTACTTC
CDR3aa: CASSQDLTTEQYF

d_gene: .
j_gene: TRBJ1-2
len: 14
v_gene: TRBV7-3
abundance: .
CDR3nt: TGTGCCAGCAGCTTACCGCAGGCTAACTATGGCTACACCTTC
CDR3aa: CASSLPQANYGYTF

d_gene: TRBD1
j_gene: TRBJ2-5
len: 14
v_gene: TRBV9
abundance: .
CDR3nt: TGTGCCAGCAGCGCGACAGGGGTTGGAGAGACCCAGTACTTC
CDR3aa: CASSATGVGETQYF

d_gene: TRBD1
j_gene: TRBJ2-7
len: 15
v_gene: TRBV5-6
abundance: .
CDR3nt: TGTGCCAGCAGCCATGGGGACAGCCCAACCTACGAGCAGTACTTC
CDR3aa: CASSHGDSPTYEQYF

d_gene: .
j_gene: TRBJ1-3
len: 14
v_gene: TRBV15
abundance: .
CDR3nt: TGTGCCACCAGCATGGGAGGAGATGGAAACACCATATATTTT
CDR3aa: CATSMGGDGNTIYF

d_gene: .
j_gene: TRBJ1-1
len: 13
v_gene: TRBV7-9
abundance: .
CDR3nt: TGTGCCAGCGGATTGGAGGGGGGGACTGAAGCTTTCTTT
CDR3aa: CASGLEGGTEAFF

d_gene: .
j_gene: TRBJ1-2
len: 16
v_gene: TRBV21-1
abundance: few
CDR3nt: TGTGCCAGCAGCAAACGCCGGGACTTTATTCGCTATGGCTACACCTTC
CDR3aa: CASSKRRDFIRYGYTF

d_gene: TRBD1
j_gene: TRBJ2-1
len: 12
v_gene: TRBV12-3/TRBV12-4
abundance: .
CDR3nt: TGTGCCAGCAAAGGGACAGGGGTCGAGCAGTTCTTC
CDR3aa: CASKGTGVEQFF

d_gene: .
j_gene: TRBJ1-4
len: 16
v_gene: TRBV5-1
abundance: .
CDR3nt: TGCGCCAGCAGCTGGGACACCCAGGACGAAAATGAAAAACTGTTTTTT
CDR3aa: CASSWDTQDENEKLFF

d_gene: .
j_gene: TRBJ1-6
len: 14
v_gene: TRBV10-3
abundance: .
CDR3nt: TGTGCCATCAGTGGGGCAGAAAGTAATTCACCCCTCCACTTT
CDR3aa: CAISGAESNSPLHF

d_gene: TRBD1
j_gene: TRBJ1-2
len: 14
v_gene: TRBV5-1
abundance: once
CDR3nt: TGCGCCAGCAGCTACGCGGGACAGGACTATGGCTACACCTTC
CDR3aa: CASSYAGQDYGYTF

d_gene: TRBD2
j_gene: TRBJ2-7
len: 14
v_gene: TRBV11-2
abundance: .
CDR3nt: TGTGCCAGCAGCTTTGGGACTAGAACCTACGAGCAGTACTTC
CDR3aa: CASSFGTRTYEQYF

d_gene: .
j_gene: TRBJ1-4
len: 15
v_gene: TRBV19
abundance: .
CDR3nt: TGTGCCAGTAGTGCCTGGACTGCCCGCGTTGAAAAACTGTTTTTT
CDR3aa: CASSAWTARVEKLFF

d_gene: .
j_gene: TRBJ1-2
len: 13
v_gene: TRBV7-9
abundance: .
CDR3nt: TGTGCCAGCAGCCGCCTGAGAGGCAATGGCTACACCTTC
CDR3aa: CASSRLRGNGYTF

d_gene: .
j_gene: TRBJ2-7
len: 12
v_gene: TRBV28
abundance: once
CDR3nt: TGTGCCAGCCGGGACACCCCCTACGAGCAGTACTTC
CDR3aa: CASRDTPYEQYF

d_gene: TRBD1
j_gene: TRBJ2-5
len: 15
v_gene: TRBV18
abundance: .
CDR3nt: TGTGCCAGCTCACGAGGACAGGTATTTCAAGAGACCCAGTACTTC
CDR3aa: CASSRGQVFQETQYF

d_gene: TRBD1
j_gene: TRBJ2-2
len: 15
v_gene: TRBV5-4
abundance: .
CDR3nt: TGTGCCAGCAGCCCCGGGACAGGTCCCACCGGGGAGCTGTTTTTT
CDR3aa: CASSPGTGPTGELFF

d_gene: .
j_gene: TRBJ1-1
len: 14
v_gene: TRBV5-1
abundance: .
CDR3nt: TGCGCCAGCAGCTTTGAGACAGGGAACACTGAAGCTTTCTTT
CDR3aa: CASSFETGNTEAFF

d_gene: .
j_gene: TRBJ1-1
len: 12
v_gene: TRBV20-1
abundance: .
CDR3nt: TGCAGTGCTAGTTGGGGAAGCGGTGAAGCTTTCTTT
CDR3aa: CSASWGSGEAFF

d_gene: TRBD2
j_gene: TRBJ2-6
len: 19
v_gene: TRBV5-1
abundance: .
CDR3nt: TGCGCCAGCAGCTTGTACCTTTTAGCGGGGGGGCCTGGGGCCAACGTCCTGACTTTC
CDR3aa: CASSLYLLAGGPGANVLTF

d_gene: .
j_gene: TRBJ2-5
len: 13
v_gene: TRBV7-6
abundance: .
CDR3nt: TGTGCCAGCAGCTTGGCAGGGTGGGAGACCCAGTACTTC
CDR3aa: CASSLAGWETQYF

d_gene: TRBD1
j_gene: TRBJ1-1
len: 15
v_gene: TRBV5-1
abundance: .
CDR3nt: TGCGCCAGCAGCTTCATGGGACAGGACCGCCTTGAAGCTTTCTTT
CDR3aa: CASSFMGQDRLEAFF

d_gene: TRBD1
j_gene: TRBJ2-2
len: 16
v_gene: TRBV6-6
abundance: once
CDR3nt: TGTGCCAGCATACTATTGACAGGGTTCAACACCGGGGAGCTGTTTTTT
CDR3aa: CASILLTGFNTGELFF

d_gene: TRBD2
j_gene: TRBJ2-2
len: 17
v_gene: TRBV4-1
abundance: .
CDR3nt: TGCGCCAGCAGCCAAGACGGGAGGGGTGCTAACACCGGGGAGCTGTTTTTT
CDR3aa: CASSQDGRGANTGELFF

d_gene: TRBD2
j_gene: TRBJ2-7
len: 16
v_gene: TRBV19
abundance: .
CDR3nt: TGTGCCAGTAGTACCTGGGACTTGCGGGGGGAATACGAGCAGTACTTC
CDR3aa: CASSTWDLRGEYEQYF

d_gene: TRBD1
j_gene: TRBJ1-2
len: 14
v_gene: TRBV6-5
abundance: few
CDR3nt: TGTGCCAGCAGCCGCCAGGACAGGGTCTATGGCTACACCTTC
CDR3aa: CASSRQDRVYGYTF

d_gene: .
j_gene: TRBJ1-2
len: 13
v_gene: TRBV6-5
abundance: .
CDR3nt: TGTGCCAGCAGCAGAGGCCCTTCTAACGGCTACACCTTC
CDR3aa: CASSRGPSNGYTF

d_gene: .
j_gene: TRBJ2-7
len: 13
v_gene: TRBV11-3
abundance: .
CDR3nt: TGTGCCAGCAGCTTAGGGTCAGGGTACGAGCAGTACTTC
CDR3aa: CASSLGSGYEQYF

d_gene: TRBD2
j_gene: TRBJ2-3
len: 14
v_gene: TRBV6-5
abundance: .
CDR3nt: TGTGCCAGCAAGCGAAGCGGGGGGAAGGATACGCAGTATTTT
CDR3aa: CASKRSGGKDTQYF

d_gene: .
j_gene: TRBJ1-5
len: 20
v_gene: TRBV5-5
abundance: .
CDR3nt: TGTGCCAGCAGCGGAGGGGTGGATTTGTCTTCGGCCTCGGCCAGGCAGCCCCAGCATTTT
CDR3aa: CASSGGVDLSSASARQPQHF

d_gene: .
j_gene: TRBJ1-2
len: 15
v_gene: TRBV5-1
abundance: .
CDR3nt: TGCGCCAGCAGCCCACCGACAGGTCCAGGGGATGGCTACACCTTC
CDR3aa: CASSPPTGPGDGYTF

d_gene: .
j_gene: TRBJ2-1
len: 16
v_gene: TRBV5-1
abundance: once
CDR3nt: TGCGCCAGCAGCCCCCAGGGTGGGTTTGCCTACAATGAGCAGTTCTTC
CDR3aa: CASSPQGGFAYNEQFF

d_gene: TRBD1
j_gene: TRBJ2-1
len: 15
v_gene: TRBV6-5
abundance: .
CDR3nt: TGTGCCAGCAGTACCGGACAGGGACCCTACAATGAGCAGTTCTTC
CDR3aa: CASSTGQGPYNEQFF

d_gene: TRBD2
j_gene: TRBJ2-3
len: 15
v_gene: TRBV5-1
abundance: .
CDR3nt: TGCGCCAGCGCCTCTGGGGGGGTTAGCACAGATACGCAGTATTTT
CDR3aa: CASASGGVSTDTQYF

d_gene: TRBD1
j_gene: TRBJ1-6
len: 14
v_gene: TRBV28
abundance: .
CDR3nt: TGTGCCAGCAGACAGGGGGTTGACAATTCACCCCTCCACTTT
CDR3aa: CASRQGVDNSPLHF

d_gene: .
j_gene: TRBJ1-1
len: 15
v_gene: TRBV24-1
abundance: .
CDR3nt: TGTGCCACCAGGGGTACGACAGGCGTGAACACTGAAGCTTTCTTT
CDR3aa: CATRGTTGVNTEAFF